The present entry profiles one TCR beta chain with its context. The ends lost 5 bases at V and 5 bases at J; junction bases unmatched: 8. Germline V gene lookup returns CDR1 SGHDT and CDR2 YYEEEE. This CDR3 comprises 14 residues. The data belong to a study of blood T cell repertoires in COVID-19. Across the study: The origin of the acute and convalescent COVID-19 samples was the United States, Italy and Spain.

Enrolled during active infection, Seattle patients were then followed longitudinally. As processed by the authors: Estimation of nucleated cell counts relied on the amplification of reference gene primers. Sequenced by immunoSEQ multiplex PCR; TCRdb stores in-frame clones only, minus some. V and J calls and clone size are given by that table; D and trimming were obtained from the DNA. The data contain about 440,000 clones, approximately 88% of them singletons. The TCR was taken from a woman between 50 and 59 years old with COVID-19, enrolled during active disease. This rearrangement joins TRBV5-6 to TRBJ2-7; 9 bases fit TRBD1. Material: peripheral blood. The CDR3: CASSFGQGSHEQYF. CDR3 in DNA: TGTGCCAGCAGTTTTGGACAGGGGAGCCACGAGCAGTACTTC. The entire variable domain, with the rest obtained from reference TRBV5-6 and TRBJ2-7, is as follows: DAGVTQSPTHLIKTRGQQVTLRCSPKSGHDTVSWYQQALGQGPQFIFQYYEEEERQRGNFPDRFSGHQFPNYSSELNVNALLLGDSALYLCASSFGQGSHEQYFGPGTRLTVT.